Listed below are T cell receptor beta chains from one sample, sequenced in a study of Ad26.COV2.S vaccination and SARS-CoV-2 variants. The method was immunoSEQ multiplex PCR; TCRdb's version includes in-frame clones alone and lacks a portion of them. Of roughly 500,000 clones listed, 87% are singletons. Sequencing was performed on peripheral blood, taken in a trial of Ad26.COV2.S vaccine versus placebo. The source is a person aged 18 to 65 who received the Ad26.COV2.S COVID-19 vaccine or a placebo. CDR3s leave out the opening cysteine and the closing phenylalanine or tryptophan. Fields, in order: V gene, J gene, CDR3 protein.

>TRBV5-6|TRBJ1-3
ASSLTGRESGNTIY
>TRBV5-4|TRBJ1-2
ASGGPSYYGYT
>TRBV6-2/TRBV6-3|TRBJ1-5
ASSYVTENQPQH
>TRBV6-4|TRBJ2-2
ASSRAPRGLSNTGELF
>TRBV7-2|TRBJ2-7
ASSQGVRRVEQY
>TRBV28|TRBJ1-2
ASRDRRDGYT
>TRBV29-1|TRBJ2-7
SARGGLAAYEQY
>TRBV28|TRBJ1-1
ASTGDRGFTEAF
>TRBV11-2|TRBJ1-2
ASSPYYGYT
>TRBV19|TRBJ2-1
ASRPEGSIYSYNEQF
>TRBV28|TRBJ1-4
ASSGQERRYEKLF
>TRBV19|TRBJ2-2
ASSIIGVDRKLF
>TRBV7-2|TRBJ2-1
ASSLESGRVGNEQF
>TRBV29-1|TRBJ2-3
SVVRVGLTDTQY
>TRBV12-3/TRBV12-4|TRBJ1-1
ASSTIGGTEAF
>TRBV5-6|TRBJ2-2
ASRRTGDSTGELF
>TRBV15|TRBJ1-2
ATSRVPEDRGYT
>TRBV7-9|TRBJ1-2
ASSLGGYGYT
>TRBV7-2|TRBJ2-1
ASSLGPGQGFYEQF
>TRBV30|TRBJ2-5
AWSVFGPTTQY
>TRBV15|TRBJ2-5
ATSRDNAGQETQY
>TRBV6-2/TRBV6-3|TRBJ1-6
ASSKPGQGVYNSPLH
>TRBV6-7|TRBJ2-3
AIDSPRTDTQY
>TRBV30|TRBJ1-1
AWSAGRAGNTEAF
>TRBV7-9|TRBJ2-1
ASSNKTSGGMSEQF
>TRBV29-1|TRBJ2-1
STDRESSYNEQF
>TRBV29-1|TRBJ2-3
SVERTSGRGVGDTQY
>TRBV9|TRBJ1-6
ASSVSTERDSPLH
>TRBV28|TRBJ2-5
ASTPGGTAQETQY
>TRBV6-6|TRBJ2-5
ASSAPRSGRGRTQY
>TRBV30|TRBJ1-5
AWSVLVGGPQH
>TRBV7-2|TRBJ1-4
ASSLESATNEKLF
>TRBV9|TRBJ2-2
ASSLDLLNTGELF
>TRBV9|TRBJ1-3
ASSVGGQGNTIY
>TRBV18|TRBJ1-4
ASSRGTNEKLF
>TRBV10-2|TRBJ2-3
ASSESNGGRADTQY
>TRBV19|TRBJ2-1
ASSSYGGVYNEQF
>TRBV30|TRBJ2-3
ARDPGTGVRDTQY
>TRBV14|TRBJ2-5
ASSQDLGTQY
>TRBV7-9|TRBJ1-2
ASSLTGDYGYT
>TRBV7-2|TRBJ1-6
ASSSSQGSPLH
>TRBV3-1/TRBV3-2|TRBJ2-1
ASSQEAGLAEQF
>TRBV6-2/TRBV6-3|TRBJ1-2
ASSSSGQTYGYT
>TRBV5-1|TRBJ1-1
ASSLRVNTEAF